One sample yielded the 18 T cell receptor beta chains listed below, sequenced in a study of glioma-infiltrating T cells after dendritic cell vaccination. The time point is: after dendritic cell vaccination, including at tumor progression/relapse. The data were produced by immunoSEQ multiplex PCR, yet TCRdb's version contains in-frame clones alone and is incomplete. The table shows roughly 80,000 clones, with roughly 87% occurring only once. The sample here was blood, taken after dendritic cell vaccination. The receptors come from a human donor with glioblastoma.

This clone was picked up a small number of times. The chain carries TRBV6-6 and TRBJ1-3; the match to TRBD1 covers 9 bases. This CDR3 comprises 14 residues. Per germline, CDR1 MNHNY and CDR2 SVGAGI (reference sequence). Trimming removed 6 bases from V and 4 bases from J; junction bases left unmatched: 4. Here the CDR3 DNA reads TGTGCCAGCAGGGAGACAGGGGGAGGAAACACCATATATTTT. It encodes CASRETGGGNTIYF.

In its sample, this clone was seen a few times. This same CDR3 is encoded by further DNA sequences in the sample. The V and J genes are TRBV9 and TRBJ2-5; 10 positions match TRBD2. The CDR3 is 17 amino acids. The V gene's germline CDR1 is SGDLS and CDR2 YYNGEE. V gave up 0 bases and J gave up 4 bases; unmatched junction bases: 9. CDR3 amino acids: CASSVGASGGALETQYF. CDR3 coding DNA: TGTGCCAGCAGCGTAGGGGCTAGCGGGGGTGCTTTAGAGACCCAGTACTTC.

The genes are TRBV19 and TRBJ2-7, with 10 bases that match TRBD1. The CDR3 totals 15 residues. Trimming took 6 bases from V and 3 from J; bases not matched to a gene: 8. CDR1 is LNHDA and CDR2 is SQIVND in the germline V gene (reference sequence). The CDR3 nucleotides are TGTGCCAGTAGCCCCGGGACAGGGGATTACTACGAGCAGTACTTC. Translating it yields CASSPGTGDYYEQYF.

This clone came up a few times. The chain links TRBV5-6 to TRBJ2-7, with 7 bases identical to TRBD1. The length of the CDR3 is 15 residues. In germline, CDR1 is SGHDT, CDR2 YYEEEE. With 3 bases clipped from V and 3 bases from J, the junction kept 9 bases outside the gene matches. In nucleotides, the CDR3 is TGTGCCAGCAGCTGGAAGACAGGGTATTACTACGAGCAGTACTTC. Protein: CASSWKTGYYYEQYF.

The chain joins TRBV7-2 to TRBJ1-6; D gene ambiguous. This CDR3 is built from 12 residues. Germline CDR1 is SGHTA and CDR2 is FQGNSA. V lost 5 bases, J lost 9 bases, and 8 bases lay in between. CDR3: CASSIQISPLHF. In DNA, the CDR3 is TGTGCCAGCAGCATTCAGATTTCACCCCTCCACTTT.

The chain joins TRBV15 to TRBJ2-3; D is undetermined. Germline loops: CDR1 LNHNV, CDR2 YYDKDF (reference sequence). The CDR3 spans 11 residues. The V end was cut by 5 bases, the J end by 9 bases, with 9 bases between. For the CDR3, the DNA is TGTGCCACCAGCCTCGTAGAAACGCAGTATTTT. This sequence encodes CATSLVETQYF.

J is TRBJ1-1 and V is TRBV30, with TRBD1 as a possible D gene (6 bases). There are 14 residues in the CDR3. Germline values: CDR1 GTSNPN, CDR2 SVGIG (reference sequence). Trimming stripped 2 bases from V and 5 bases from J, with 15 bases between. The CDR3 loop reads CAWSPPPGTTEAFF. DNA of the CDR3: TGTGCCTGGAGTCCACCTCCGGGGACAACTGAAGCTTTCTTT.

This clone showed up just once. This chain connects TRBV7-9 to TRBJ2-7, with 7 bases matching TRBD1. V lost 2 bases, J lost 1 base, and 8 bases stayed unmatched. The germline V gene encodes CDR1 SEHNR and CDR2 FQNEAQ (reference sequence). The CDR3 is 16 amino acids. CDR3: CASSLLQGSRSYEQYF. The CDR3 coding sequence is TGTGCCAGCAGCTTACTACAGGGGTCACGATCCTACGAGCAGTACTTC.

This clone appeared once. This chain uses TRBV11-2 with TRBJ2-1, with TRBD2 matching 10 bases. There are 16 residues in the CDR3. The germline gives CDR1 SGHAT, CDR2 FQNNGV. V dropped 5 bases and J dropped 6; count of bases not matched to a gene: 10. The CDR3 region is CASSTRGLAGVNEQFF. Written as DNA, the CDR3 is TGTGCCAGCAGCACGCGGGGCCTAGCGGGAGTCAATGAGCAGTTCTTC.

The V call is TRBV7-6, the J call TRBJ2-1; a possible D gene is TRBD1 (5 bases). V dropped 3 bases and J dropped 3 bases, with 12 bases sitting between them. Germline loops: CDR1 SGHVS, CDR2 FNYEAQ. This CDR3 region has 15 residues. The CDR3 nucleotides read TGTGCCAGCAGCTTCGGCCAGGGTAACTACAATGAGCAGTTCTTC. This gives the protein CASSFGQGNYNEQFF.

This clone was picked up a small number of times. V and J are TRBV5-1 and TRBJ1-1, with a weak D call TRBD1 (5 bases). Germline V lookup: CDR1 SGHRS, CDR2 YFSETQ. Trimming removed 0 bases at V and 5 bases at J, with 14 bases between. This CDR3 region has 15 residues. The CDR3 spells CASSLVRQGGTEAFF. The CDR3 nucleotides are TGCGCCAGCAGCTTGGTTAGGCAGGGTGGGACTGAAGCTTTCTTT.

This clone has more than one count but fewer than ten. The rearrangement links TRBV5-1 to TRBJ1-2, with 8 bases fitting TRBD1. The junction had 6 bases not matched to a gene; V was cut back by 2 bases and J by 6 bases. Per germline, CDR1 SGHRS and CDR2 YFSETQ. The CDR3 loop spans 14 amino acids. The CDR3 DNA follows: TGCGCCAGCAGCTTAGAGGACAGGGCGGATGGCTACACCTTC. Its translation: CASSLEDRADGYTF.

The chain carries TRBV10-1 and TRBJ2-1; D remains ambiguous. The CDR3 has 14 residues. Trimming removed 2 bases from V and 0 bases from J, with 5 bases in between. The germline V gene encodes CDR1 WNHNN and CDR2 SYGVQD (reference sequence). The CDR3 sequence: CASSEAASYNEQFF. The CDR3 nucleotides read TGCGCCAGCAGTGAGGCGGCCTCCTACAATGAGCAGTTCTTC.

V gene TRBV4-1 combines with J gene TRBJ2-5, with D perhaps matching TRBD2 (6 bases). The CDR3 extends over 16 amino acids. Per germline, CDR1 MGHRA and CDR2 YSYEKL. The V end lost 0 bases, the J end lost 2 bases, and 13 bases lay between the germline ends. Written as DNA, the CDR3 is TGCGCCAGCAGCCAAGATGTGGGCGGGGCTCAAGAGACCCAGTACTTC. It specifies CASSQDVGGAQETQYF.

This rearrangement joins TRBV5-1 to TRBJ2-1; TRBD2 agrees at 7 bases. The CDR3 has 18 amino acids. Germline loops: CDR1 SGHRS, CDR2 YFSETQ. V trimming: 4 bases; J trimming: 0 bases; junction bases outside the gene matches: 13. CDR3 bases: TGCGCCAGCAGCCCCGTTTGGGGAGGGCTCTACTCCTACAATGAGCAGTTCTTC. It translates to CASSPVWGGLYSYNEQFF.

The gene calls are TRBV28 and TRBJ2-3; 9 nucleotides agree with TRBD2. This CDR3 is built from 14 residues. Germline V lookup: CDR1 MDHEN, CDR2 SYDVKM. V was clipped by 4 bases and J by 4 bases; unmatched bases: 3. CDR3 nucleotide sequence: TGTGCCAGCAGTTCCGGACTAGCGTCAGATACGCAGTATTTT. It translates to CASSSGLASDTQYF. The complete variable domain, with remaining parts taken from reference TRBV28 and TRBJ2-3, reads DVKVTQSSRYLVKRTGEKVFLECVQDMDHENMFWYRQDPGLGLRLIYFSYDVKMKEKGDIPEGYSVSREKKERFSLILESASTNQTSMYLCASSSGLASDTQYFGPGTRLTVL.

The chain joins TRBV29-1 to TRBJ1-1; no clear D. The CDR3 spans 12 residues. Per germline, CDR1 SQVTM and CDR2 ANQGSEA. CDR3: CTPLTENTEAFF. The CDR3 region has the DNA TGCACCCCCCTAACAGAGAACACTGAAGCTTTCTTT. Variable domain in full (rest from reference TRBV29-1 and TRBJ1-1): SAVISQKPSRDICQRGTSLTIQCQVDSQVTMMFWYRQQPGQSLTLIATANQGSEATYESGFVIDKFPISRPNLTFSTLTVSNMSPEDSSIYLCTPLTENTEAFFGQGTRLTVV.

The chain uses TRBV6-1 and TRBJ1-5; D gene unclear. The germline gives CDR1 MNHNS, CDR2 SASEGT. The CDR3 loop spans 16 amino acids. Trimming shortened V by 1 base and J by 0 bases, and 10 bases separated the two germline ends. CDR3 bases: TGTGCCAGCAGTGAAGGTAACAACTATAGCAATCAGCCCCAGCATTTT. It specifies CASSEGNNYSNQPQHF.